A selection of T cell receptor beta chains follows, all from one sample in a study of blood T cells in healthy people across ages. TCRdb re-called the 5' RACE reads with MiXCR, one entry per CDR3 protein. The sample lists about 900,000 distinct CDR3 sequences; 60% to 80% were seen once. The sequencing input was blood. Source of these receptors: a man in his thirties or forties in good health. Each CDR3 is given without its conserved first and last residue. The D gene is left open where the match is weak.

d_call,v_call,j_call,cdr3_length,cdr3_aa
TRBD2,TRBV7-2,TRBJ2-4,12,ASSILPGGDIQY
.,TRBV7-9,TRBJ1-2,12,ASGLGGAIYGYT
.,TRBV20-1,TRBJ1-1,13,SARDPRSTNTEAF
.,TRBV7-3,TRBJ1-6,12,ASSYKGAGSPLH
.,TRBV20-1,TRBJ1-4,14,SARDLWRRGEEKLF
.,TRBV12-3/TRBV12-4,TRBJ2-5,9,ASGFGETQY
TRBD2,TRBV6-2/TRBV6-3,TRBJ2-7,12,ASSYSAFSGEQY
.,TRBV27,TRBJ1-2,11,ASSGQINYGYT
TRBD1,TRBV29-1,TRBJ2-3,11,TGTGVGTDTQY
TRBD1,TRBV10-3,TRBJ2-5,12,AIAGTGGQETQY
.,TRBV11-2,TRBJ2-1,13,ASSLGTAGLLEQF
TRBD2,TRBV29-1,TRBJ2-1,11,SAAGGGVHEQF
.,TRBV28,TRBJ2-7,12,ASRDPGVNHEQY
.,TRBV20-1,.,10,SARDQPVEQY
TRBD1,TRBV29-1,.,11,SVTRAGGYEQY
.,TRBV7-9,TRBJ2-1,15,ASSPLPVAFSYNEQF
.,TRBV6-5,TRBJ2-1,13,ASSLTTARGNEQF
.,TRBV6-2/TRBV6-3,TRBJ1-5,11,ASWRRGNQPQH
.,TRBV7-8,TRBJ2-1,11,ASSVRDYNEQF
TRBD1,TRBV9,TRBJ2-1,14,ASSGGTGTGATEQF
TRBD2,TRBV6-2/TRBV6-3,TRBJ2-1,11,ASTGLAGGEQF
TRBD1,TRBV5-1,TRBJ2-1,13,ASSLGLGQGTEQF
TRBD2,TRBV5-1,TRBJ2-1,13,ASSLILAGGSPQF
TRBD1,TRBV7-9,TRBJ1-2,12,ASSVSGTGDGYT
.,TRBV7-9,TRBJ1-1,13,ASSPWTVMNTEAF
TRBD1,TRBV6-2/TRBV6-3,TRBJ2-1,13,ASSRTGFPSNEQF
TRBD1,TRBV13,TRBJ1-1,12,ASGDRGRITEAF
TRBD1,TRBV28,TRBJ2-2,13,ASSLTTGRTGELF
TRBD2,TRBV20-1,TRBJ2-3,14,SARPRLAGFTDTQY
.,TRBV29-1,.,10,SVGTLTYEQY
.,TRBV6-5,TRBJ2-7,13,ASTGTGRGIYEQY
.,TRBV7-9,TRBJ2-5,12,ASRAGWGQETQY
TRBD1,TRBV6-6,TRBJ1-1,11,ASTHRGPTEAF
.,TRBV3-1,TRBJ2-1,14,ASSQESLAYAYEQF
.,TRBV7-2,TRBJ2-1,10,ASSPPLHEQF
.,TRBV11-2,TRBJ2-7,12,ASSFAGPTYEQY
TRBD2,TRBV24-1,TRBJ2-3,14,ATSRGGLAGLDTRY
.,TRBV5-5,TRBJ2-5,13,ASSWGGQRSETQY